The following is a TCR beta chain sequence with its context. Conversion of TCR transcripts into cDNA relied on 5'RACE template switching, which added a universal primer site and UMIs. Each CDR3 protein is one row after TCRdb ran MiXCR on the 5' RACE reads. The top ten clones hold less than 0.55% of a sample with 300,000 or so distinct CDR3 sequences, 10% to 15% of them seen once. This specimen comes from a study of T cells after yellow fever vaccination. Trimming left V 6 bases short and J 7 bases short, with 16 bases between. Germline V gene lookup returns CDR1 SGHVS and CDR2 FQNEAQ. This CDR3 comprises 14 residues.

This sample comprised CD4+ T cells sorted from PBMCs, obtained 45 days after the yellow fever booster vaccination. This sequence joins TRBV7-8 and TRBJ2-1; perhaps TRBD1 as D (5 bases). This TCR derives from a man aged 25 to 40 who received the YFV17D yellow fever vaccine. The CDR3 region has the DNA TGTGCCAGCAGTCGAGCAGGGTTTTATAATGAGCAGTTCTTC. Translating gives CASSRAGFYNEQFF.